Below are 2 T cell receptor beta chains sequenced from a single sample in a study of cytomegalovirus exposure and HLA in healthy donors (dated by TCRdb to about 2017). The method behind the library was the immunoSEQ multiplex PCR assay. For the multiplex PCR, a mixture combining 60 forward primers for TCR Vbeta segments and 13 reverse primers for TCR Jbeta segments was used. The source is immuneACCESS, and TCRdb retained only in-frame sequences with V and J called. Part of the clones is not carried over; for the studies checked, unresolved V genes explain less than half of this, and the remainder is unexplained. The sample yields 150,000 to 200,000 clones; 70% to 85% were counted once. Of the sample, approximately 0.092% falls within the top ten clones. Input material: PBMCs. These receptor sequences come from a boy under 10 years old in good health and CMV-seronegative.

CDR3: CASSPVGQGNTEAFF. In DNA, the CDR3 is TGTGCCAGCTCACCAGTCGGACAGGGAAACACTGAAGCTTTCTTT. The chain combines TRBV18 with TRBJ1-1, with 8 bases matching TRBD1. The trim removed 2 bases at V and 2 bases at J, leaving 4 bases unmatched. Germline V CDR1 and CDR2: KGHSH, LQKENI. CDR3 length equals 15 residues.

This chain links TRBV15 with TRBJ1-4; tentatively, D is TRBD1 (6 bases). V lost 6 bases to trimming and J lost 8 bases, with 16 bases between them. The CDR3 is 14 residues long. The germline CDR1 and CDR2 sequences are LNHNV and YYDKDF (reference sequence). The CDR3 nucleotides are TGTGCCACCAGTCCTGAATGGGGGCTAGAAAAACTGTTTTTT. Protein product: CATSPEWGLEKLFF.